The entry below describes one TCR beta chain. What it binds is unknown. The length of the CDR3 is 16 residues. V dropped 1 base and J dropped 3 bases, with 14 bases sitting between them. Germline CDR1 is LGHNT and CDR2 is FRNRAP. Sequenced by immunoSEQ multiplex PCR; TCRdb stores in-frame clones only, minus some. The sample includes some 2.3 million clones, 80% to 95% of them seen just once. The data belong to a study of shared clonotypes between healthy human individuals. General study results and limits: Non-shared clonotypes had lower generation probabilities than clonotypes shared by all four sorted-subset donors.

CD4+ cells yielded CD45RA+ naive and CD45RA-negative memory subsets. The source of this sequence is a man aged 18 to 30 in good health. Some clones in this sample may be carry-over from other donors' samples. The chain recombines TRBV12-5 with TRBJ2-3; a possible D gene is TRBD2 (7 bases). Sample: naive CD4+ T cells from PBMCs. Subset meaning: CD45RA+ positively selected. This chain's CDR3 is CASGLAVGGHTDTQYF. The DNA of the CDR3 is TGTGCTAGTGGTTTGGCCGTCGGGGGGCATACAGATACGCAGTATTTT. Full variable domain (missing parts from reference TRBV12-5 and TRBJ2-3): DARVTQTPRHKVTEMGQEVTMRCQPILGHNTVFWYRQTMMQGLELLAYFRNRAPLDDSGMPKDRFSAEMPDATLATLKIQPSEPRDSAVYFCASGLAVGGHTDTQYFGPGTRLTVL.